This TCR beta chain was identified in a study of control samples from healthy donors and cancer patients. The data were produced by immunoSEQ multiplex PCR, yet TCRdb's version contains in-frame clones alone and is incomplete. In the table there are 40,000 to 55,000 clones, 70% to 90% of which are singletons. This CDR3 contains 15 residues. From germline, CDR1 is MNHEY and CDR2 SVGAGI. V was shortened by 2 bases and J by 1 base, with 9 bases between the two germline ends. This chain uses TRBV6-5 with TRBJ2-1; D could derive from TRBD1 or TRBD2 (5 bases each). The source material was PBMCs. This TCR was recovered from a woman aged 55 to 70 with lung cancer. CDR3 protein: CASSYRDQSYNEQFF. The CDR3 DNA sequence: TGTGCCAGCAGTTACCGGGACCAGTCCTACAATGAGCAGTTCTTC.